Reported below is one T cell receptor beta chain. Trimming cost V 0 bases and J 6 bases, with 13 bases left between them. The CDR3 extends over 14 amino acids. Germline CDR1 is GTSNPN and CDR2 is SVGIG (reference sequence). This sample is drawn from a study of graft-versus-host responses after intestinal transplantation. TCRdb's table, derived via immunoSEQ multiplex PCR, lists solely in-frame clones and lacks some. The table records approximately 12,000 clones, nearly 95% of them present only once. The clonotype comes from a human patient who received an intestinal transplant, so some T cells may come from the graft donor. Sequenced here: PBMCs, sampled 109 to 110 days after intestinal transplant. V gene TRBV30 combines with J gene TRBJ2-3, with D perhaps being TRBD1 or TRBD2 (5 bases each). The chain's CDR3 is CAWSVRDLKDTQYF. In nucleotides, the CDR3 is TGTGCCTGGAGTGTAAGGGACCTAAAGGATACGCAGTATTTT. Complete variable domain (other parts from reference TRBV30 and TRBJ2-3): SQTIHQWPATLVQPVGSPLSLECTVEGTSNPNLYWYRQAAGRGLQLLFYSVGIGQISSEVPQNLSASRPQDRQFILSSKKLLLSDSGFYLCAWSVRDLKDTQYFGPGTRLTVL.